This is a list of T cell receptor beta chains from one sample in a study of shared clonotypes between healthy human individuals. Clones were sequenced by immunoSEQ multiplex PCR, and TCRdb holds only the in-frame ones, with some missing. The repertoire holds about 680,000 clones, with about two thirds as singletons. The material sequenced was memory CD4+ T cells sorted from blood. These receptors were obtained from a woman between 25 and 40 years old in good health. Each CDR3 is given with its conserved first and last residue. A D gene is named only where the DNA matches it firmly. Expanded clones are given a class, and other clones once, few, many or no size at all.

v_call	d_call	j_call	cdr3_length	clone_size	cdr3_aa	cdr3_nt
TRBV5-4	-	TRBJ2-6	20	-	CASSFGLVSVPRGGANVLTF	TGTGCCAGCAGCTTTGGTTTGGTATCGGTTCCCCGTGGAGGGGCCAACGTCCTGACTTTC
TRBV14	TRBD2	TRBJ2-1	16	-	CASSPLGLAGWNEQFF	TGTGCCAGCAGCCCTCTGGGACTAGCTGGATGGAATGAGCAGTTCTTC
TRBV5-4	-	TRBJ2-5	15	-	CASSSSTLREETQYF	TGTGCCAGCAGCTCGTCAACTCTACGAGAAGAGACCCAGTACTTC
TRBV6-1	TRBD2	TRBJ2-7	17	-	CASSDPSGTGTIVEQYF	TGTGCCAGCAGTGACCCCTCCGGGACGGGGACTATTGTGGAGCAGTACTTC
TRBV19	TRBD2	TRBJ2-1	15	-	CASTQLAGAYNEQFF	TGTGCCAGTACCCAACTAGCGGGCGCCTACAATGAGCAGTTCTTC
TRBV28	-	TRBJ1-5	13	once	CASSLNAHQPQHF	TGTGCCAGCAGTTTAAACGCCCATCAGCCCCAGCATTTT
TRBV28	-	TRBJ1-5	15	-	CASSLEELGNQPQHF	TGTGCCAGCAGTTTAGAGGAATTGGGCAATCAGCCCCAGCATTTT
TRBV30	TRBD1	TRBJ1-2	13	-	CAWRSGGDYGYTF	TGTGCCTGGAGATCAGGGGGCGACTATGGCTACACCTTC
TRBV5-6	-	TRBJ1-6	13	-	CASSGGWGSPLHF	TGTGCCAGCAGCGGGGGCTGGGGTTCACCCCTCCACTTT
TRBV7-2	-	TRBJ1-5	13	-	CASSRGGSQPQHF	TGTGCCAGCAGCCGGGGGGGCTCTCAGCCCCAGCATTTT
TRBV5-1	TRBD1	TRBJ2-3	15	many	CASGRQGRSTDTQYF	TGCGCCAGCGGAAGACAGGGGCGATCCACAGATACGCAGTATTTT